The 21 T cell receptor beta chains reported below all come from one sample, sequenced in a study of T cells in women clearing cervical HPV infection. Produced via immunoSEQ multiplex PCR; TCRdb's table is partial and in-frame only. Its table records about 39,000 clones. Sequenced sample: blood buffy coat. Receptors originate from a woman between 18 and 70 years old with a cervical HPV16 infection that either progressed to CIN3+ or cleared (not recorded which).

With respect to this clone: Read sequence stops 3 residues before the CDR3 end, and the germline J gene provides the missing end. This chain uses TRBV2 with TRBJ1-2; 9 nucleotides agree with TRBD1. CDR1 is SNHLY and CDR2 is FYNNEI in the germline V gene. The CDR3 totals 14 residues. The CDR3 bases that were read are TGTGCCAGCAGTGAAGAGGGGGACAGGGATCGC. This sequence encodes CASSEEGDRDR. The full CDR3 protein reads CASSEEGDRDRYTF.

As for this clone: The CDR3 end lies 3 residues beyond the end of the read and is filled in from the germline J gene. This chain uses TRBV5-1 with TRBJ1-3; D unresolved. The CDR3 totals 14 residues. The V and J ends lost 0 bases and 6 bases respectively, with 10 bases between them. Looked up from germline, CDR1 is SGHRS and CDR2 is YFSETQ. The DNA read from the CDR3 is TGCGCCAGCAGCTTGGTAGACTCGAAAAACACC. It encodes CASSLVDSKNT. The entire CDR3 protein is CASSLVDSKNTIYF.

As regards this clone: The read ends 3 residues before the CDR3 terminus; that terminus is restored from the germline J gene. The chain joins TRBV5-1 to TRBJ1-2; D gene unclear. Germline V gene lookup returns CDR1 SGHRS and CDR2 YFSETQ. The V end was cut by 3 bases, the J end by 2 bases, with 8 bases between. CDR3 length: 13 amino acids. CDR3 residues: CASSSTENYGYTF. The DNA read from the CDR3 is TGCGCCAGCAGCTCCACAGAGAACTATGGC.

Remarks on this clone: The CDR3 end falls 3 residues outside the read, so it is completed with the germline J gene. The chain uses TRBV2 and TRBJ1-5; possibly TRBD1 for D (5 bases). Germline V gene sequence: CDR1 SNHLY, CDR2 FYNNEI. This CDR3 is 14 amino acids long. Trimming took off 10 bases at V and 0 bases at J, with 13 bases between the two ends. The sequenced part of the CDR3 DNA is TGTGCCACCCGGAGGGGTCATAGCAATCAGCCC. This translates into CATRRGHSNQP. The complete CDR3 sequence is CATRRGHSNQPQHF.

In the case of this clone: The read falls 3 residues short of the CDR3 end, and the missing part is taken from the germline J gene. The V and J genes are TRBV19 and TRBJ2-1; possibly TRBD2 for D (6 bases). Looked up from germline, CDR1 is LNHDA and CDR2 is SQIVND (reference sequence). The CDR3 covers 13 residues. V lost 5 bases to trimming and J lost 2 bases, with 7 bases between them. The CDR3 reads CASSRGTYNEQFF. CDR3 DNA (partial): TGTGCCAGTAGTCGGGGGACCTACAATGAG.

Points on this clone: The read falls 3 residues short of the CDR3 end, and the missing part is taken from the germline J gene. The rearrangement links TRBV2 to TRBJ2-5; tentative D call: TRBD2 (9 bases). Per germline, CDR1 SNHLY and CDR2 FYNNEI. Trimming left V 7 bases short and J 5 bases short, with 20 bases between. The CDR3 has 15 residues. The sequenced CDR3 bases are TGTGCCAGCACCAGGGGGCGGGGGGGCTTGGAGACC. This sequence encodes CASTRGRGGLET. Given in full, the CDR3 is CASTRGRGGLETQYF. Looking up the rest from reference TRBV2 and TRBJ2-5 gives the full variable domain: EPEVTQTPSHQVTQMGQEVILRCVPISNHLYFYWYRQILGQKVEFLVSFYNNEISEKSEIFDDQFSVERPDGSNFTLKIRSTKLEDSAMYFCASTRGRGGLETQYFGPGTRLLVL.

A word on this clone: The observed sequence ends 3 residues before the CDR3 terminus, with the missing tail filled in from the germline J gene. The chain is built from TRBV5-6 and TRBJ2-5; 8 positions match TRBD2. The germline V gene encodes CDR1 SGHDT and CDR2 YYEEEE. The CDR3 extends over 14 amino acids. After removal of 1 base from V and 5 bases from J, the junction contained 4 bases not matched to a gene. Incomplete CDR3 DNA: TGTGCCAGCAGCTTGAGCGGGGGAGGGGAGACC. Translating it yields CASSLSGGGET. The full CDR3 is CASSLSGGGETQYF. Variable domain in full (rest from reference TRBV5-6 and TRBJ2-5): DAGVTQSPTHLIKTRGQQVTLRCSPKSGHDTVSWYQQALGQGPQFIFQYYEEEERQRGNFPDRFSGHQFPNYSSELNVNALLLGDSALYLCASSLSGGGETQYFGPGTRLLVL.

Regarding this clone: Read sequence stops 3 residues before the CDR3 end, and the germline J gene provides the missing end. V and J are TRBV7-9 and TRBJ2-1; TRBD2 aligns across 11 bases. The trim removed 5 bases at V and 7 bases at J, leaving 7 bases unmatched. Germline V gene lookup returns CDR1 SEHNR and CDR2 FQNEAQ (reference sequence). The CDR3 is 15 residues long. The CDR3 is CASSPGASGGNEQFF. The sequenced CDR3 bases are TGTGCCAGCAGCCCCGGGGCTAGCGGGGGGAATGAG. Full variable domain (missing parts from reference TRBV7-9 and TRBJ2-1): DTGVSQNPRHKITKRGQNVTFRCDPISEHNRLYWYRQTLGQGPEFLTYFQNEAQLEKSRLLSDRFSAERPKGSFSTLEIQRTEQGDSAMYLCASSPGASGGNEQFFGPGTRLTVL.

As for this clone: The read ends 3 residues before the CDR3 terminus; that terminus is restored from the germline J gene. The chain uses TRBV5-1 and TRBJ1-1, with 8 nucleotides matching TRBD1. Trimming at V came to 4 bases and at J to 1 base, leaving 6 bases not matched to a gene. In germline, CDR1 is SGHRS, CDR2 YFSETQ. CDR3 size: 15 residues. The part of the CDR3 DNA that was read is TGCGCCAGCAGCACCCAGGGGGCGGAGAACACTGAA. As protein: CASSTQGAENTE. Given in full, the CDR3 is CASSTQGAENTEAFF.

To note about this clone: The read terminates 3 residues ahead of where the CDR3 ends, so the germline J gene completes it. V is TRBV20-1 and J is TRBJ2-1; TRBD2 matches at 11 bases. CDR1 and CDR2 (germline): DFQATT, SNEGSKA (reference sequence). V dropped 3 bases and J dropped 1; count of bases not matched to a gene: 2. The CDR3 has 15 residues. CDR3 loop: CSARSSGGSYNEQFF. The sequenced part of the CDR3 DNA is TGCAGTGCTAGGTCTAGCGGGGGGTCCTACAATGAG.

As regards this clone: The read terminates 3 residues before the CDR3 end, so the remaining end is supplied by the germline J gene. The rearrangement joins TRBV7-6 to TRBJ2-5; possibly TRBD1 for D (6 bases). CDR3 length equals 13 residues. Trimming stripped 5 bases from V and 2 bases from J, with 9 bases between. Per the germline V gene, CDR1 is SGHVS and CDR2 is FNYEAQ. CDR3 amino acids: CASSTQGQETQYF. The DNA read from the CDR3 is TGTGCCAGCAGCACACAGGGTCAAGAGACC.

A word on this clone: The CDR3 goes on 3 residues after the read ends, and that part is filled in from the germline J gene. The chain links TRBV12-3 or TRBV12-4 to TRBJ2-5, with 11 bases lining up with TRBD1. V lost 5 bases to trimming and J lost 5 bases; unmatched junction nucleotides: 7. CDR3 size: 15 residues. CDR3 DNA, as far as it was read: TGTGCCAGCAGTCTAGGGACAGGGGGTCGGGAGACC. Amino acid sequence: CASSLGTGGRET. The full-length CDR3 reads as CASSLGTGGRETQYF.

Concerning this clone: From the germline J gene comes the end of the CDR3, since the read stops 3 residues before it. The rearrangement links TRBV29-1 to TRBJ1-1; 7 positions agree with TRBD1. The germline CDR1 and CDR2 sequences are SQVTM and ANQGSEA. The CDR3 contains 14 residues. V trimming: 6 bases; J trimming: 1 base; junction bases outside the gene matches: 8. The CDR3 sequence: CSVHNRGPNTEAFF. The sequenced CDR3 bases are TGCAGCGTCCATAACAGGGGTCCGAACACTGAA. The full variable domain, rest sourced from reference TRBV29-1 and TRBJ1-1, is SAVISQKPSRDICQRGTSLTIQCQVDSQVTMMFWYRQQPGQSLTLIATANQGSEATYESGFVIDKFPISRPNLTFSTLTVSNMSPEDSSIYLCSVHNRGPNTEAFFGQGTRLTVV.

Note on this clone: The CDR3 goes on 3 residues after the read ends, and that part is filled in from the germline J gene. The chain joins TRBV13 to TRBJ2-4; maybe TRBD2 (5 bases). V lost 0 bases and J lost 1, with 10 bases in between. CDR1 PRHDT and CDR2 FYEKMQ come from the germline V gene (reference sequence). This CDR3 is 16 amino acids long. This CDR3 reads CASSLGTGGAKNIQYF. CDR3 DNA (partial): TGTGCCAGCAGCTTAGGTACCGGCGGGGCCAAAAACATT.

CDR3 DNA (partial): TGCAGCGTTGATGAGCCAGGGCGGGAGACC. Protein: CSVDEPGRET. The entire CDR3 protein is CSVDEPGRETQYF. The gene calls are TRBV29-1 and TRBJ2-5; possibly TRBD1 for D (5 bases). The observed sequence ends 3 residues before the CDR3 terminus, with the missing tail filled in from the germline J gene. CDR1 SQVTM and CDR2 ANQGSEA come from the germline V gene. The V and J ends lost 3 bases and 5 bases respectively, with 13 bases between them. The CDR3 is 13 residues long.

About this clone: From the germline J gene comes the end of the CDR3, since the read stops 3 residues before it. The chain couples TRBV19 to TRBJ2-1; D may be TRBD2 (7 bases). V gave up 10 bases and J gave up 8 bases, with 24 bases separating them. There are 15 residues in the CDR3. CDR1 and CDR2 (germline): LNHDA, SQIVND (reference sequence). The CDR3: CATSPFGGAVHEQFF. CDR3 bases read: TGTGCCACATCCCCTTTTGGGGGGGCCGTCCATGAG.

Details on this clone: Other DNA sequences from this sample encode an identical CDR3 as well. The CDR3: CASSQVGQGSYEQYF. The CDR3 bases that were read are TGTGCCAGCAGCCAAGTAGGACAGGGGTCCTACGAG. V is TRBV14 and J is TRBJ2-7, with 9 bases that match TRBD1. The sequenced fragment ends 3 residues before the CDR3 boundary, so the rest is inferred from the germline J gene. In germline, CDR1 is SGHDN, CDR2 FVKESK. J lost 1 base, V lost 1 base, and 2 bases had no gene match. This CDR3 region has 15 residues.

Details on this clone: Read sequence stops 3 residues before the CDR3 end, and the germline J gene provides the missing end. The chain has TRBV19 and TRBJ2-1, with 10 bases matching TRBD2. This CDR3 region has 16 residues. V was pared by 6 bases and J by 8 bases, with 13 bases of the junction left unmatched. Germline values: CDR1 LNHDA, CDR2 SQIVND (reference sequence). The CDR3 bases that were read are TGTGCCAGTAGCCCCCAGGAGCGGGGGGGCGGAGATGAG. This codes for CASSPQERGGGDE. The whole CDR3 protein reads CASSPQERGGGDEQFF.

On this clone itself: The read ends 3 residues before the CDR3 terminus; that terminus is restored from the germline J gene. The chain is built from TRBV20-1 and TRBJ2-5; 7 nucleotides line up with TRBD1. In germline, CDR1 is DFQATT, CDR2 SNEGSKA (reference sequence). V shed 5 bases and J 2 bases; nucleotides not matched to a gene: 5. The CDR3 loop spans 13 amino acids. The DNA read from the CDR3 is TGCAGTGCTGGGACGGACAGGCAAGAGACC. This sequence encodes CSAGTDRQET. The full-length CDR3 reads as CSAGTDRQETQYF.

About this clone itself: The read gets to within 3 residues of the CDR3 end, and the germline J gene fills in the rest. The gene calls are TRBV5-4 and TRBJ1-2; a possible D gene is TRBD1 (5 bases). The CDR3 totals 14 residues. V lost 4 bases to trimming and J lost 6 bases, with 16 bases between them. Per germline, CDR1 SGHNT and CDR2 YYREEE (reference sequence). The sequenced CDR3 bases are TGTGCCAGCAGCCCCGTGGGCAGGGCAGATGGC. It yields the protein CASSPVGRADG. In full, the CDR3 reads CASSPVGRADGYTF.

On this clone: Its ends do not fully match the called genes, so a read error is possible. The CDR3 end lies 3 residues beyond the end of the read and is filled in from the germline J gene. The chain employs TRBV7-7 and TRBJ2-5, with 8 positions matching TRBD1. The germline V gene has CDR1 SSHAT and CDR2 FNYEAQ (reference sequence). This CDR3 spans 15 amino acids. The CDR3 sequence: CASSPRTGIEETQYF. The CDR3 bases that were read are TGTGCTAGCAGCCCCAGGACAGGGATTGAGGAGACC.